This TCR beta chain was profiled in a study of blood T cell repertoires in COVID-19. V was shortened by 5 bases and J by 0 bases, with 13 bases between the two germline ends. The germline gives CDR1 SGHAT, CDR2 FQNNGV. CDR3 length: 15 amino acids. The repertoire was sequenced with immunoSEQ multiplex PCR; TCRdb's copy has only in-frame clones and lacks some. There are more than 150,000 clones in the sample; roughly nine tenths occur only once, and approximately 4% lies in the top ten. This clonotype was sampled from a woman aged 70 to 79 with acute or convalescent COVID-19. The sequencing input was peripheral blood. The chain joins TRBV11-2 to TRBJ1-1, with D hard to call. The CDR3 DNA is TGTGCCAGCAGCGAGAGGGCGGCCATGAACACTGAAGCTTTCTTT. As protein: CASSERAAMNTEAFF.